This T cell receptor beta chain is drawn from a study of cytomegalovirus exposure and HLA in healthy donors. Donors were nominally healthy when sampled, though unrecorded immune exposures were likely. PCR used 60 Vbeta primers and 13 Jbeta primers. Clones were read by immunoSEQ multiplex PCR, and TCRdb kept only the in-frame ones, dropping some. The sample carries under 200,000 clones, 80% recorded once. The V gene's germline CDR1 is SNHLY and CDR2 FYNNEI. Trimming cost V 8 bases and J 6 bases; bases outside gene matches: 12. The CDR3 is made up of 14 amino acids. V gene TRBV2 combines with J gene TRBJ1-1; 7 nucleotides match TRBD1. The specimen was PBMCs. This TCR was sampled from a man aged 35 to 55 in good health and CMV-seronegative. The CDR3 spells CASLPTGLAPEAFF. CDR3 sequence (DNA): TGTGCCAGCCTCCCGACAGGGCTTGCCCCTGAAGCTTTCTTT.